Each of the 2 T cell receptor beta chains below was sequenced from the same sample in a study of T cell responses to AZD1222 COVID-19 vaccine. Clones were sequenced by immunoSEQ multiplex PCR, and TCRdb holds only the in-frame ones, with some missing. The sample has over 100,000 clones, 87% seen once. Sequences were derived from peripheral blood, sampled on day 0 of AZD1222 vaccination. The receptor source for this set is an adult in good health.

J is TRBJ2-7 and V is TRBV7-9; a possible D gene is TRBD1 (6 bases). The CDR3 loop spans 14 amino acids. V was cut by 4 bases and J by 3 bases, with 13 bases left in between. The germline gives CDR1 SEHNR, CDR2 FQNEAQ (reference sequence). The chain's CDR3 is CASSSGATRYEQYF. For the CDR3, the DNA is TGTGCCAGCAGCTCAGGGGCCACACGCTACGAGCAGTACTTC.

CDR3 in DNA: TGTGCCACCAGTGATTGGGACCGAACAGATACGCAGTATTTT. Protein product: CATSDWDRTDTQYF. The chain recombines TRBV24-1 with TRBJ2-3; D may correspond to TRBD1 or TRBD2 (5 bases each). The CDR3 consists of 14 residues. CDR1 KGHDR and CDR2 SFDVKD come from the germline V gene. V lost 2 bases to trimming and J lost 3 bases, with 8 bases between them.